This T cell receptor beta chain was sequenced for a study of CD8 T cells in ankylosing spondylitis. Study outcomes and limitations: A TCR beta motif made of 7 to 9 highly homologous variants seemed typical of ankylosing spondylitis blood.

Quantitative 5'-RACE with molecular barcodes produced the TCR beta libraries. TCRdb passed the 5' RACE reads through MiXCR, listing each CDR3 protein once. The sample contains about 440,000 distinct CDR3 sequences, approximately 17% of which appear only once. V was pared by 5 bases and J by 3 bases, with 4 bases of the junction left unmatched. This CDR3 region has 13 residues. Germline CDR1 is LNHDA and CDR2 is SQIVND (reference sequence). Points on this clonotype: What it binds is not known.

This sequence originates from a male donor with ankylosing spondylitis. The chain joins TRBV19 to TRBJ2-7, with TRBD1 matching 7 bases. The sample taken for sequencing was blood, either unsorted or a sorted T cell fraction (not recorded which). CDR3 sequence: CASSYSGGYEQYF. In nucleotides, the CDR3 is TGTGCCAGTAGTTATTCAGGGGGCTACGAGCAGTACTTC.